The rows below give T cell receptor beta chains drawn from one sample of a study of blood T cell repertoires in COVID-19. Measured with immunoSEQ multiplex PCR; TCRdb has only the in-frame clones, and not every one. The sample lists 140,000 or so clones; roughly 84% were seen once. Sequencing was performed on peripheral blood. The receptors stem from a human donor with acute or convalescent COVID-19. The donor label of this sample is uncertain. Both conserved end residues are part of each CDR3. D genes are given only for firm matches. The size of a clone is reported for some rows only, either as once, few or many, or as a class for expanded clones.

TRBV6-2/TRBV6-3	.	TRBJ1-2	.	TGTGCCAGCAGTTATTACCGGGTCGGTGGCTACACCTTC	CASSYYRVGGYTF
TRBV2	.	TRBJ1-1	.	TGTGCCAGTTCGGACACGAACACTGAAGCTTTCTTT	CASSDTNTEAFF
TRBV18	.	TRBJ1-2	.	TGTGCCAGCTCACCACCGCCGGGGGGGAACTATGGCTACACCTTC	CASSPPPGGNYGYTF
TRBV20-1	.	TRBJ1-1	.	TGCAGTGCTAGAGATCGAATTGAGGCTTTCTTT	CSARDRIEAFF
TRBV7-2	.	TRBJ1-1	.	TGTGCCAGCAGCTTTCTTGGACAGAACACTGAAGCTTTCTTT	CASSFLGQNTEAFF
TRBV9	.	TRBJ2-5	TRBD2	TGTGCCAGCAGCGCCCAGACTAGCGGGAGGGGAGAGACCCAGTACTTC	CASSAQTSGRGETQYF
TRBV7-9	.	TRBJ2-1	TRBD1	TGTGCCAGCAGCTTACCCAGGGGGAGCTCCTACAATGAGCAGTTCTTC	CASSLPRGSSYNEQFF
TRBV4-2	once	TRBJ2-1	.	TGTGCCAGCAGCCAAGTGACCGGGAGTGTTTCGGATGAGCAGTTCTTC	CASSQVTGSVSDEQFF
TRBV11-1	once	TRBJ2-3	.	TGTGCCAGCAGCGCCGACAGAGACACAGATACGCAGTATTTT	CASSADRDTDTQYF
TRBV9	.	TRBJ2-2	.	TGTGCCAGCAGCGTAAGAGTCTCCGGGGAGCTGTTTTTT	CASSVRVSGELFF
TRBV3-1/TRBV3-2	.	TRBJ1-1	TRBD1	TGTGCCAGCAGGACAGGGGGGAACACTGAAGCTTTCTTT	CASRTGGNTEAFF
TRBV5-3	.	TRBJ2-3	TRBD2	TGTGCCAGAAGCCTACCGGGACTAGCGGGGGGCACAGATACGCAGTATTTT	CARSLPGLAGGTDTQYF
TRBV28	.	TRBJ1-2	TRBD1	TGTGCCAGCAGTCTAGACAGGGTAGACTATGGCTACACCTTC	CASSLDRVDYGYTF
TRBV5-1	.	TRBJ1-1	TRBD1	TGCGCCAGCAGCTGGGGGACAGGGAGGTGGAACACTGAAGCTTTCTTT	CASSWGTGRWNTEAFF
TRBV7-9	.	TRBJ1-2	TRBD1	TGTGCCAGCAGCATACAGGGGGCTGGCTACACCTTC	CASSIQGAGYTF
TRBV2	once	TRBJ1-2	TRBD1	TGTGCCAGCAGTCGGACAGGGGCGGATGGCTACACCTTC	CASSRTGADGYTF
TRBV27	.	TRBJ1-5	TRBD1	TGTGCCAGCAGTCCGGGGACAGGGAGAAGCAATCAGCCCCAGCATTTT	CASSPGTGRSNQPQHF
TRBV4-1	.	TRBJ1-2	TRBD1	TGCGCCAGCAGCGCAGACAGGGGGCTTAGCTACACCTTC	CASSADRGLSYTF
TRBV19	.	TRBJ2-3	TRBD1	TGTGCCAGTAAGGACCGGGACAGGCGAACAGATACGCAGTATTTT	CASKDRDRRTDTQYF
TRBV6-5	.	TRBJ1-1	.	TGTGCCAGCAGTTACTCGGCGGGAGTTGGAACTGAAGCTTTCTTT	CASSYSAGVGTEAFF
TRBV19	.	TRBJ1-2	TRBD1	TGTGCCAGTAGTACCGGGACAGATTATGGCTACACCTTC	CASSTGTDYGYTF
TRBV3-1/TRBV3-2	.	TRBJ2-5	TRBD2	TGTGCCAGCAGCCACGGACTAGCGAAAGAGACCCAGTACTTC	CASSHGLAKETQYF
TRBV4-2	.	TRBJ1-2	TRBD1	TGTGCCAGCAGCCAAGAAGGACAGGGGGTCTCCTATGGCTACACCTTC	CASSQEGQGVSYGYTF
TRBV5-4	.	TRBJ1-2	.	TGTGCCAGCAGCTTGCCGGGGGTAGATGACTACACCTTC	CASSLPGVDDYTF
TRBV3-1/TRBV3-2	.	TRBJ2-7	TRBD1	TGTGCCAGCAGCTTCGGACAGGGAATTCGCGAGCAGTACTTC	CASSFGQGIREQYF
TRBV7-2	.	TRBJ2-5	TRBD2	TGTGCCAGCAGCTTTAGCGGGACATACCAAGAGACCCAGTACTTC	CASSFSGTYQETQYF
TRBV7-7	.	TRBJ2-2	TRBD2	TGTGCCGCCGGGGGGGCGTCAGCCACCGGGGAGCTGTTTTTT	CAAGGASATGELFF
TRBV6-1	.	TRBJ1-5	.	TGTGCCAGCAGTGAATCCGGGTACAATCAGCCCCAGCATTTT	CASSESGYNQPQHF
TRBV28	.	TRBJ1-5	.	TGTGCCAGCAGTTTATTTGGAGGAGGGCAGCCCCAGCATTTT	CASSLFGGGQPQHF
TRBV3-1/TRBV3-2	.	TRBJ2-1	.	TGTGCCAGCAGTCGGGAGGGGGCCCACAATGAGCAGTTCTTC	CASSREGAHNEQFF
TRBV28	once	TRBJ1-5	.	TGTGCCAGCACCAATCCCATTCGGAGGAAACCTATCCTAAATCAGCCCCAGCATTTT	CASTNPIRRKPILNQPQHF
TRBV15	once	TRBJ1-6	TRBD1	TGTGCCACCAGCAGAGGGCGACGGGACAGGGATAATTCACCCCTCCACTTT	CATSRGRRDRDNSPLHF
TRBV9	.	TRBJ2-3	.	TGTGCCAGCAGCGTAGGGTTGGGGGCTGGCACAGATACGCAGTATTTT	CASSVGLGAGTDTQYF
TRBV14	.	TRBJ2-2	.	TGTGCCAGCAGCCCACTTGGGGAGACCACCGGGGAGCTGTTTTTT	CASSPLGETTGELFF
TRBV7-2	.	TRBJ2-3	.	TGTGCCAGCAGCACTAGTCCGGGCACAGATACGCAGTATTTT	CASSTSPGTDTQYF
TRBV30	.	TRBJ1-2	TRBD1	TGTGCCTGGAGTGAGGACAGGGGGAGGTTAAATGGCTACACCTTC	CAWSEDRGRLNGYTF
TRBV6-5	.	TRBJ1-2	.	TGTGCCAGCAGCCCGGTCAACCGGGGCTACACCTTC	CASSPVNRGYTF
TRBV30	.	TRBJ2-2	TRBD2	TGTGCCTGCTCAGGGAGGGCGAACACCGGGGAGCTGTTTTTT	CACSGRANTGELFF
TRBV30	.	TRBJ2-1	.	TGTGCCTGGGCTGGGTTGGACAGCTCCTACAATGAGCAGTTCTTC	CAWAGLDSSYNEQFF
TRBV7-2	.	TRBJ2-5	.	TGTGCCAGCAGCTCGGGCGGGCAAGAGACCCAGTACTTC	CASSSGGQETQYF
TRBV9	.	TRBJ2-2	TRBD1	TGTGCCAGCAGCGGAACCACAGGGGTTGACACCGGGGAGCTGTTTTTT	CASSGTTGVDTGELFF
TRBV6-2/TRBV6-3	.	TRBJ1-2	.	TGTGCCAGCAGTTACTGGGGCCGGGCCTCGGATGGCTACACCTTC	CASSYWGRASDGYTF
TRBV5-8	few	TRBJ1-2	TRBD1	TGTGCCAGCAGCGACGGGACAGTACGCAGGGATGGGTATGGCTACACCTTC	CASSDGTVRRDGYGYTF
TRBV3-1/TRBV3-2	once	TRBJ1-4	TRBD1	TGTGCCAGCAGCCTTTCCGTCGGGACAGTAAATGAAAAACTGTTTTTT	CASSLSVGTVNEKLFF
TRBV7-2	.	TRBJ2-2	TRBD2	TGTGCCAGCAGCCTCATGTCGGGACTAGCCCCCGGGGAGCTGTTTTTT	CASSLMSGLAPGELFF
TRBV30	.	TRBJ2-5	.	TGTGCCTGGAATCCCCATCAAGAGACCCAGTACTTC	CAWNPHQETQYF
TRBV25-1	.	TRBJ2-5	.	TGTGCCAGCAGTGAATTTGGCGGGGGCCACCAAGAGACCCAGTACTTC	CASSEFGGGHQETQYF
TRBV4-3	.	TRBJ1-2	.	TGCGCCAGCAGCCAAGTGGGGGCGGATGGCTACACCTTC	CASSQVGADGYTF